This TCR beta chain was sequenced for a study of a mutant IDH1 vaccine in newly diagnosed glioma. CDR1 and CDR2 (germline): SGHRS, YFSETQ. The CDR3 has 14 residues. Trimming shortened V by 0 bases and J by 9 bases, and 10 bases separated the two germline ends. Sequenced by immunoSEQ multiplex PCR; TCRdb stores in-frame clones only, minus some. The table records some 48,000 clones, around 85% of them present only once. Time point given: week 35, safety follow-up. Mutant IDH1 20-mer peptide, at 300 ug, made up each vaccine dose, with topical imiquimod. Worth noting for this clone: Its antigen remains unknown.

Sequencing used PBMCs, obtained from a glioma patient whose treatment included an IDH1 peptide vaccine. The V call is TRBV5-1, the J call TRBJ1-6; no clear D. The receptor was isolated from a man aged 35-49 years with glioma. This CDR3 reads CASSLDQMGSPLHF. Here the CDR3 DNA reads TGCGCCAGCAGCTTGGATCAGATGGGTTCACCCCTCCACTTT. The full variable domain, its missing parts supplied by reference TRBV5-1 and TRBJ1-6, is KAGVTQTPRYLIKTRGQQVTLSCSPISGHRSVSWYQQTPGQGLQFLFEYFSETQRNKGNFPGRFSGRQFSNSRSEMNVSTLELGDSALYLCASSLDQMGSPLHFGNGTRLTVT.